This T cell receptor beta chain emerged from a study of blood T cells in healthy people across ages. In this sample, this clonotype turned up a few times. Its antigen is unknown. Next came a second PCR, run for about 7 to 11 cycles, which used a sample-barcoded 5' primer along with a J-beta primer mix. TCRdb called the 5' RACE reads again in MiXCR, with one record for every CDR3 protein. The sample yields 700,000 to 900,000 distinct CDR3 sequences, about 53% seen once. Isolated per sample were at least 6 million PBMCs. The CDR3 has 14 residues. Germline lookup yields CDR1 SGHAT and CDR2 FQNNGV. Losses at the gene ends were 3 bases for V and 6 bases for J; bases not matched to a gene: 2. The study, taken as a whole, reports: Since the PBMCs were unsorted, naive and antigen-experienced cells could not be conclusively compared. Diversity of TCR beta per million T cells declined in a roughly linear way with age. It was found that TCR beta diversity correlated strongly with the percentage of naive T cells.

The chain joins TRBV11-2 to TRBJ2-1; the match to TRBD2 covers 10 bases. The receptor comes from a man at least 80 years old in good health. Material for sequencing was blood. CDR3 in DNA: TGTGCCAGCAGCTTGGGACTAGCGAGCAATGAGCAGTTCTTC. Its translation: CASSLGLASNEQFF.